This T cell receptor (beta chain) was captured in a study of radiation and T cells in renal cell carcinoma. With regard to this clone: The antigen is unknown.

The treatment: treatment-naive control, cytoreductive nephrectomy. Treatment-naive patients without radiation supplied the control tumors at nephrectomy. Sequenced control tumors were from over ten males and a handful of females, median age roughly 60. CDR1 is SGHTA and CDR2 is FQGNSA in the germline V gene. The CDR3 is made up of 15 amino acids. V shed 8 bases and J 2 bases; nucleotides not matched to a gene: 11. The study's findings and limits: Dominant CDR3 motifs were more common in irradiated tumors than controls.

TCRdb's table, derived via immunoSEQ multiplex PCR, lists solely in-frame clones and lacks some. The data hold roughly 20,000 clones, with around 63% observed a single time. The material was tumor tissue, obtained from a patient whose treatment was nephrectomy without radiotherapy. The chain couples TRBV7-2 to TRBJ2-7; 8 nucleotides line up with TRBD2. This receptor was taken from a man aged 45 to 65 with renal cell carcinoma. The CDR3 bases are TGTGCCAGCGCCCGGGGGGGGACGGACACCTACGAGCAGTACTTC. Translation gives CASARGGTDTYEQYF.